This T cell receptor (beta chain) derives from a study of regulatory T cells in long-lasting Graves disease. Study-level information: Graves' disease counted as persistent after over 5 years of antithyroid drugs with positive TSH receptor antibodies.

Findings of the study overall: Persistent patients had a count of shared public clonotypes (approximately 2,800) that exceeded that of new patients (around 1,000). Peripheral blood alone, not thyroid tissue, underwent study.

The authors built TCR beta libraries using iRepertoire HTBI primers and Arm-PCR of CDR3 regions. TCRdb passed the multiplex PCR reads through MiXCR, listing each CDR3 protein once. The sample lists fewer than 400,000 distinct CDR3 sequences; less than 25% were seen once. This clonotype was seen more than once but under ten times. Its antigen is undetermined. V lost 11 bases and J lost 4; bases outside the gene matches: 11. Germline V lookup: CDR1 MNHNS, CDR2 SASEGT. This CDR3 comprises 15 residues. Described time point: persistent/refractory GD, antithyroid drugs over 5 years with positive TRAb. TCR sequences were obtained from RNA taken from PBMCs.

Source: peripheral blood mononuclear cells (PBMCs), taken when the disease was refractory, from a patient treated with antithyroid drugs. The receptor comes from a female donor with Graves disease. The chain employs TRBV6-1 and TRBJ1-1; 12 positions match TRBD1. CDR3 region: CAGRDRGRSGTEAFF. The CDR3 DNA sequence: TGTGCCGGTAGGGACAGGGGGCGCTCGGGCACTGAAGCTTTCTTT.